Listed below are T cell receptor beta chains from one sample, sequenced in a study of early T cells in non-severe SARS-CoV-2 infection. TCRdb fed the 5' RACE reads into MiXCR, producing one record per CDR3 protein. The sample carries 88,000 or so distinct CDR3 sequences, about 15% recorded once. The sequencing sample was made of whole blood. These TCRs come from an adult who was a healthcare worker with PCR-confirmed SARS-CoV-2 infection or an uninfected control (not recorded which). Both conserved end residues are trimmed from each CDR3. Only part of the rows carry a size: once, few, many, or a class if the clone is expanded.

abundance: -
j_gene: TRBJ1-3
v_gene: TRBV10-3
CDR3aa: AISGPQDTIY

abundance: few
j_gene: TRBJ2-7
v_gene: TRBV29-1
CDR3aa: SVAAPRANEQY

abundance: few
j_gene: TRBJ2-3
v_gene: TRBV5-4
CDR3aa: ASSSTSGTVNTQY

abundance: few
j_gene: TRBJ2-6
v_gene: TRBV6-1
CDR3aa: ASSAGVTGANVLT

abundance: many
j_gene: TRBJ1-2
v_gene: TRBV5-6
CDR3aa: ASSSGTGNYGYT

abundance: few
j_gene: TRBJ1-6
v_gene: TRBV18
CDR3aa: ASSPQTVYNSPLH

abundance: few
j_gene: TRBJ2-5
v_gene: TRBV7-8
CDR3aa: ASSLGGHQETQY

abundance: -
j_gene: TRBJ2-7
v_gene: TRBV11-2
CDR3aa: ASSSPDRFNEQY

abundance: -
j_gene: TRBJ2-2
v_gene: TRBV7-6
CDR3aa: ASIHFTTGELF

abundance: many
j_gene: TRBJ1-5
v_gene: TRBV20-1
CDR3aa: SAGGGGQPQH

abundance: few
j_gene: TRBJ1-5
v_gene: TRBV9
CDR3aa: ASSVDNGEPQH

abundance: -
j_gene: TRBJ2-1
v_gene: TRBV12-3/TRBV12-4
CDR3aa: ASIRAGVREQF

abundance: -
j_gene: TRBJ1-2
v_gene: TRBV7-9
CDR3aa: ASSLRLDYGYT

abundance: -
j_gene: TRBJ1-2
v_gene: TRBV11-2
CDR3aa: ASSPVLGRRQNYGYT

abundance: many
j_gene: TRBJ2-7
v_gene: TRBV20-1
CDR3aa: SAAGSPSGRSEQY

abundance: few
j_gene: TRBJ2-3
v_gene: TRBV24-1
CDR3aa: ATSELQGGTDTQY

abundance: few
j_gene: TRBJ2-1
v_gene: TRBV5-6
CDR3aa: ASSLLTESGREQF

abundance: -
j_gene: TRBJ2-3
v_gene: TRBV28
CDR3aa: GTRGSITDTQY

abundance: many
j_gene: TRBJ2-3
v_gene: TRBV20-1
CDR3aa: SAREPAGVGDTQY

abundance: few
j_gene: TRBJ2-7
v_gene: TRBV5-1
CDR3aa: ASSPTVGAYEQY

abundance: few
j_gene: TRBJ2-3
v_gene: TRBV6-1
CDR3aa: ASSELPTDTQY

abundance: few
j_gene: TRBJ2-7
v_gene: TRBV2
CDR3aa: ASSEAGGLLYEQY

abundance: -
j_gene: TRBJ2-1
v_gene: TRBV24-1
CDR3aa: ATSEHNEQF

abundance: -
j_gene: TRBJ2-4
v_gene: TRBV7-2
CDR3aa: ASSLGGTRGSANIQY

abundance: many
j_gene: TRBJ2-1
v_gene: TRBV7-3
CDR3aa: ASSPRPSSYNEQF

abundance: -
j_gene: TRBJ2-3
v_gene: TRBV28
CDR3aa: ASSLDKARADTQY

abundance: few
j_gene: TRBJ2-7
v_gene: TRBV28
CDR3aa: ASSFSVYEQY

abundance: -
j_gene: TRBJ2-1
v_gene: TRBV11-2
CDR3aa: ASSPWRDRAGNEQF

abundance: -
j_gene: TRBJ2-3
v_gene: TRBV3-1
CDR3aa: ASSPTLARTDTQY

abundance: many
j_gene: TRBJ1-1
v_gene: TRBV5-6
CDR3aa: ASSWGPGQGTEAF

abundance: few
j_gene: TRBJ2-5
v_gene: TRBV11-2
CDR3aa: ASSPGASGVTGTQY

abundance: -
j_gene: TRBJ1-2
v_gene: TRBV7-8
CDR3aa: QLGGYT

abundance: few
j_gene: TRBJ2-5
v_gene: TRBV29-1
CDR3aa: SVTGTRDQETQY

abundance: few
j_gene: TRBJ2-3
v_gene: TRBV19
CDR3aa: ASSMKQDTQY

abundance: few
j_gene: TRBJ2-7
v_gene: TRBV28
CDR3aa: ASSSYRGYEQY

abundance: -
j_gene: TRBJ1-6
v_gene: TRBV12-3/TRBV12-4
CDR3aa: ASTQGNSPLH

abundance: -
j_gene: TRBJ2-1
v_gene: TRBV7-2
CDR3aa: ASSLRPAHNEQF

abundance: -
j_gene: TRBJ2-1
v_gene: TRBV27
CDR3aa: ASSLSSAGVGEQF

abundance: medium-sized
j_gene: TRBJ2-2
v_gene: TRBV24-1
CDR3aa: ATSRQGITGELF

abundance: -
j_gene: TRBJ2-5
v_gene: TRBV27
CDR3aa: ASRGLETQY

abundance: few
j_gene: TRBJ2-5
v_gene: TRBV27
CDR3aa: ASSSLQETQY

abundance: -
j_gene: TRBJ2-7
v_gene: TRBV20-1
CDR3aa: SGGTSDEQY

abundance: many
j_gene: TRBJ2-7
v_gene: TRBV19
CDR3aa: ASSRGPYEQY

abundance: -
j_gene: TRBJ2-5
v_gene: TRBV6-1
CDR3aa: ASSELFGSETQY

abundance: -
j_gene: TRBJ2-7
v_gene: TRBV19
CDR3aa: ASSPDRGAYEQY

abundance: few
j_gene: TRBJ2-3
v_gene: TRBV12-3/TRBV12-4
CDR3aa: ASSLDWGDTQY

abundance: many
j_gene: TRBJ2-1
v_gene: TRBV4-3
CDR3aa: ASSQLTGGPVNEQF

abundance: -
j_gene: TRBJ2-7
v_gene: TRBV28
CDR3aa: ASSLSQGSLYEQY

abundance: -
j_gene: TRBJ2-7
v_gene: TRBV28
CDR3aa: ASSEELSYEQY

abundance: -
j_gene: TRBJ1-2
v_gene: TRBV7-6
CDR3aa: ASSAGGGSYGYT

abundance: few
j_gene: TRBJ2-7
v_gene: TRBV3-1
CDR3aa: ASSHSRKYEQY

abundance: once
j_gene: TRBJ2-3
v_gene: TRBV10-3
CDR3aa: AISESLAATDTQY

abundance: -
j_gene: TRBJ2-6
v_gene: TRBV5-1
CDR3aa: ASRMGQSSGANVLT

abundance: -
j_gene: TRBJ2-7
v_gene: TRBV11-3
CDR3aa: ASSYYEQY

abundance: -
j_gene: TRBJ1-2
v_gene: TRBV28
CDR3aa: ASSFLNGYT

abundance: many
j_gene: TRBJ2-7
v_gene: TRBV10-3
CDR3aa: AISESTQRDEQY

abundance: -
j_gene: TRBJ2-3
v_gene: TRBV12-3/TRBV12-4
CDR3aa: ASSSERGTDTQY

abundance: many
j_gene: TRBJ1-6
v_gene: TRBV27
CDR3aa: ASSFRDRFYNSPLH

abundance: -
j_gene: TRBJ2-7
v_gene: TRBV28
CDR3aa: ASSYWYEQY